The rows below give T cell receptor beta chains drawn from one sample of a study of cytomegalovirus exposure and HLA in healthy donors. Using immunoSEQ multiplex PCR, the repertoire was profiled, and TCRdb retains in-frame clones only, with some absent. Of over 120,000 clones in the sample, approximately 63% were seen once. The source material was PBMCs. These receptors all stem from a woman aged 55 to 70 in good health and CMV-seropositive. Both conserved end residues are part of each CDR3. The order of the fields is CDR3 protein, CDR3 DNA, D gene, J gene, V gene, clone size. The D gene is left open where the match is weak. Expanded clones are given a class, and other clones once, few, many or no size at all.

CASRWSSQETQYF	TGCGCCAGCAGGTGGAGTAGCCAAGAGACCCAGTACTTC	-	TRBJ2-5	TRBV5-1	-
CASSLVAGENTEAFF	TGTGCCAGCAGCTTAGTGGCCGGGGAGAACACTGAAGCTTTCTTT	-	TRBJ1-1	TRBV11-2	-
CASSPRAAGGEKLFF	TGTGCCAGCAGTCCACGCGCCGCAGGTGGTGAAAAACTGTTTTTT	-	TRBJ1-4	TRBV6-5	-
CSARTNEKLFF	TGCAGTGCCCGGACAAACGAAAAACTGTTTTTT	-	TRBJ1-4	TRBV20-1	-
CASSGGGLAHSYNEQFF	TGCGCCAGCAGCGGGGGGGGACTAGCGCACTCCTACAATGAGCAGTTCTTC	TRBD2	TRBJ2-1	TRBV5-1	few
CSGMDTSGGSYEQYF	TGCAGCGGCATGGATACTAGCGGGGGTTCCTACGAGCAGTACTTC	TRBD2	TRBJ2-7	TRBV29-1	-
CASSRDRGRTEAFF	TGTGCCAGCAGCCGGGACAGGGGGCGCACTGAAGCTTTCTTT	TRBD1	TRBJ1-1	TRBV5-6	-
CASSLMEVDEQYF	TGTGCCAGCAGCTTAATGGAGGTTGACGAGCAGTACTTC	-	TRBJ2-7	TRBV11-2	-
CASSLGRFEETQYF	TGCGCCAGCAGCTTGGGTAGATTCGAAGAGACCCAGTACTTC	-	TRBJ2-5	TRBV5-1	-
CASCKDRTGGMNTEAFF	TGTGCCAGCTGCAAGGACAGGACCGGGGGAATGAACACTGAAGCTTTCTTT	TRBD1	TRBJ1-1	TRBV2	few
CASSLAEETRRVSYEQYF	TGTGCCAGCAGCTTAGCGGAGGAGACTAGGAGGGTGTCCTACGAGCAGTACTTC	-	TRBJ2-7	TRBV7-9	-
CASSRESGSQPQHF	TGTGCCAGCAGTCGCGAGTCGGGGAGTCAGCCCCAGCATTTT	-	TRBJ1-5	TRBV6-5	-
CASSQDRGRETQYF	TGTGCCAGCAGCCAAGACAGGGGGCGGGAGACCCAGTACTTC	TRBD1	TRBJ2-5	TRBV5-6	-
CASSSGGAGYYGYTF	TGTGCCAGCAGCTCCGGGGGGGCAGGGTACTATGGCTACACCTTC	-	TRBJ1-2	TRBV5-5	few
CASSREGGAYEQYF	TGTGCCAGCAGCCGGGAAGGGGGGGCCTACGAGCAGTACTTC	-	TRBJ2-7	TRBV5-6	-
CASSQVGSGNEQFF	TGTGCCAGCAGCCAGGTCGGGAGTGGTAATGAGCAGTTCTTC	-	TRBJ2-1	TRBV4-2	-
CASSLATSGISYNEQFF	TGTGCCAGCAGCTTAGCGACTAGCGGGATCTCCTACAATGAGCAGTTCTTC	TRBD2	TRBJ2-1	TRBV7-2	-
CASSLWDLMNEQFF	TGTGCCAGCAGCCTCTGGGACTTGATGAATGAGCAGTTCTTC	-	TRBJ2-1	TRBV5-4	-
CASSLSAGGTEAFF	TGTGCCAGCAGTTTATCAGCAGGGGGCACTGAAGCTTTCTTT	TRBD1	TRBJ1-1	TRBV27	-
CAITKPGASGAYEQYF	TGTGCCATCACCAAACCAGGGGCTAGCGGGGCATACGAGCAGTACTTC	TRBD2	TRBJ2-7	TRBV10-3	few
CASSLKEGQPQHF	TGTGCCAGCAGCCTAAAGGAGGGTCAGCCCCAGCATTTT	-	TRBJ1-5	TRBV11-2	-
CASSSLSVGQGATDTQYF	TGCGCCAGCAGCTCCCTTTCCGTGGGACAGGGGGCCACAGATACGCAGTATTTT	TRBD1	TRBJ2-3	TRBV5-1	-
CASTPYRVDYGYTF	TGTGCCAGCACCCCGTACAGGGTGGACTATGGCTACACCTTC	-	TRBJ1-2	TRBV28	-
CASSLAGGEYNEQFF	TGTGCCAGCAGCTTAGCGGGCGGGGAATACAATGAGCAGTTCTTC	-	TRBJ2-1	TRBV7-2	-
CASSIGTGAYEQYF	TGTGCCAGTAGTATTGGGACAGGGGCCTACGAGCAGTACTTC	TRBD1	TRBJ2-7	TRBV19	-
CASSPTWTGVGYTF	TGTGCCAGCAGCCCTACTTGGACAGGGGTTGGCTACACCTTC	TRBD1	TRBJ1-2	TRBV14	-
CATKPWDRPSYEQYF	TGTGCCACTAAGCCGTGGGACAGACCCTCCTACGAGCAGTACTTC	TRBD1	TRBJ2-7	TRBV5-6	-
CASSPYGTGNNEQFF	TGTGCCAGCTCACCGTATGGGACAGGGAACAATGAGCAGTTCTTC	TRBD1	TRBJ2-1	TRBV18	-
CASNPQGGAGGTEAFF	TGTGCCAGCAACCCACAAGGGGGCGCGGGGGGTACTGAAGCTTTCTTT	TRBD1	TRBJ1-1	TRBV25-1	once
CASSPQLNTGELFF	TGTGCCAGCAGCCCCCAACTTAACACCGGGGAGCTGTTTTTT	-	TRBJ2-2	TRBV7-3	few
CASSLRGGTGEAFF	TGTGCCAGCAGTTTACGGGGGGGGACAGGGGAAGCTTTCTTT	TRBD1	TRBJ1-1	TRBV27	once
CASSLRPGNLPEQYF	TGTGCCAGCAGTTTAAGGCCAGGGAACCTCCCCGAGCAGTACTTC	-	TRBJ2-7	TRBV28	-
CAWSGKGALFASGKLFF	TGTGCCTGGAGCGGAAAGGGGGCGCTCTTCGCGAGTGGAAAACTGTTTTTT	TRBD1	TRBJ1-4	TRBV30	-
CASSPNQGRGRNGELFF	TGTGCCAGCAGCCCTAACCAGGGCAGGGGGCGGAACGGGGAGCTGTTTTTT	TRBD1	TRBJ2-2	TRBV7-9	-
CASSLGLAGSEQFF	TGTGCCAGCAGTTTGGGACTAGCGGGATCTGAGCAGTTCTTC	TRBD2	TRBJ2-1	TRBV6-5	-
CASSPTSGLKPGKLFF	TGTGCCAGCAGCCCAACCTCGGGACTCAAGCCGGGAAAACTGTTTTTT	-	TRBJ1-4	TRBV14	-
CASSPGLPIIEQFF	TGTGCCAGCAGCCCGGGACTACCCATAATTGAGCAGTTCTTC	TRBD2	TRBJ2-1	TRBV7-9	-
CASSVGQGPYNEQFF	TGTGCCAGCAGCGTTGGACAGGGGCCCTACAATGAGCAGTTCTTC	TRBD1	TRBJ2-1	TRBV9	-
CASSLGTGSLEQYF	TGCGCCAGCAGCTTGGGGACAGGCTCCTTAGAGCAGTACTTC	TRBD1	TRBJ2-7	TRBV5-1	few
CASSLEGAELRGYTF	TGCGCCAGCAGCTTGGAAGGAGCGGAACTCCGGGGCTACACCTTC	-	TRBJ1-2	TRBV5-1	few
CASSTQTGNYGYTF	TGTGCCAGCAGTACCCAGACAGGGAACTATGGCTACACCTTC	TRBD1	TRBJ1-2	TRBV28	-
CASSLAGLAGGETQYF	TGCGCCAGCAGCTTGGCCGGACTAGCGGGAGGAGAGACCCAGTACTTC	TRBD2	TRBJ2-5	TRBV5-1	-
CASSLGQGDYGYTF	TGTGCCAGCAGCCTCGGACAGGGTGACTATGGCTACACCTTC	TRBD1	TRBJ1-2	TRBV27	-
CASSIGDRGPEGYTF	TGTGCCAGTAGTATCGGGGACAGGGGGCCGGAAGGCTACACCTTC	TRBD1	TRBJ1-2	TRBV19	-
CASSDVGGDTQYF	TGTGCCAGCAGTGATGTCGGGGGAGATACGCAGTATTTT	-	TRBJ2-3	TRBV6-4	-
CASRPTSGNYEQYF	TGTGCCAGCAGACCGACTAGCGGGAACTACGAGCAGTACTTC	TRBD2	TRBJ2-7	TRBV6-5	-
CASSPPGGNTEAFF	TGCGCCAGCAGCCCGCCGGGTGGGAACACTGAAGCTTTCTTT	-	TRBJ1-1	TRBV4-1	few
CASSALPGGGQPQHF	TGCGCCAGCAGCGCACTGCCCGGGGGGGGTCAGCCCCAGCATTTT	-	TRBJ1-5	TRBV5-1	-